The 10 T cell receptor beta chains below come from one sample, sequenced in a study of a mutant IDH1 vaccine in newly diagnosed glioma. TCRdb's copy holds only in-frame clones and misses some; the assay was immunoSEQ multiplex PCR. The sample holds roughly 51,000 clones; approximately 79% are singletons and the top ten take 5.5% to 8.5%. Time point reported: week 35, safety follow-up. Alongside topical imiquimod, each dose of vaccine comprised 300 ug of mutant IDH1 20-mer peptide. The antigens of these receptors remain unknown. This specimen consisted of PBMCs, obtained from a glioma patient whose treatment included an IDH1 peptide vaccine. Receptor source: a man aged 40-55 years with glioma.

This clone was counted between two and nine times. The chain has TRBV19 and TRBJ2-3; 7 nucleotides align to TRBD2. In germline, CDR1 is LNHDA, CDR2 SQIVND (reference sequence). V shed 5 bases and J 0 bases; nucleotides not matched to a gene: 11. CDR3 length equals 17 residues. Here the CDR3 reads CASSPVGGGPSTDTQYF. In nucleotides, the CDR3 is TGTGCCAGTAGTCCCGTTGGCGGGGGACCTAGCACAGATACGCAGTATTTT.

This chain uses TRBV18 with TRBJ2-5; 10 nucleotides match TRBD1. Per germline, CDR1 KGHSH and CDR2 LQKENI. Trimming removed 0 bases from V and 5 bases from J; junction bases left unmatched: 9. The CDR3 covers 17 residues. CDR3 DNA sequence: TGTGCCAGCTCACCACCGACAGGGGGCAGAGAGGGGGAGACCCAGTACTTC. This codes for CASSPPTGGREGETQYF.

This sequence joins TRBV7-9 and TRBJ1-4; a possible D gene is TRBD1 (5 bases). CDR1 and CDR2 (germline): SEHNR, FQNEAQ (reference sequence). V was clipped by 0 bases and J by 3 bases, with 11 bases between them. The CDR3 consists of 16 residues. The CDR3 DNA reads TGTGCCAGCAGCTTAGCTTTAGGGACTGCTAATGAAAAACTGTTTTTT. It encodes CASSLALGTANEKLFF.

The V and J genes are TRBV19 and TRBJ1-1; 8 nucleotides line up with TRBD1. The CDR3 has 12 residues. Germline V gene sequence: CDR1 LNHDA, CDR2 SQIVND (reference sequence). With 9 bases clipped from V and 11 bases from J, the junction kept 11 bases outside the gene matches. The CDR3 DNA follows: TGTGCCAGCCGTTCAGGGGGCTTGTCGGCTTTCTTT. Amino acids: CASRSGGLSAFF.

This chain's CDR3 is CASSEVFYEQYF. Written as DNA, the CDR3 is TGTGCCAGCAGTGAGGTTTTTTACGAGCAGTACTTC. This chain joins TRBV25-1 and TRBJ2-7; no reliable D call. Germline V gene lookup returns CDR1 MGHDK and CDR2 SYGVNS. This CDR3 contains 12 residues. With 3 bases removed from V and 4 bases from J, the gap between germline ends came to 7 bases.

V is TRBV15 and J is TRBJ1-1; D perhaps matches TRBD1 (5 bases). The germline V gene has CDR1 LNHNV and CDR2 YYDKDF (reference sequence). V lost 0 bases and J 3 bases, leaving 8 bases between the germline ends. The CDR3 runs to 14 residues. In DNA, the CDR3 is TGTGCCACCAGCAGAGAATTCAGGGACACTGAAGCTTTCTTT. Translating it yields CATSREFRDTEAFF.

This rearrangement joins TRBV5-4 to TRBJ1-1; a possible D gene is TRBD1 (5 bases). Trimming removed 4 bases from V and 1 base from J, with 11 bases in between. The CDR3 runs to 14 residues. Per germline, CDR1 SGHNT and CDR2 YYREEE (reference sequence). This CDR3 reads CASSEGLSNTEAFF. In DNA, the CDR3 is TGTGCCAGCAGCGAGGGGCTTTCGAACACTGAAGCTTTCTTT.

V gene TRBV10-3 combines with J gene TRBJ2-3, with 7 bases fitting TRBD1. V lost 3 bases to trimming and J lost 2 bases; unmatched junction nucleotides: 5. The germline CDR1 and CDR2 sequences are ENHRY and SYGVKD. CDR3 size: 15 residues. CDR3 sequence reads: CAISETGAYTDTQYF. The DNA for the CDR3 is TGTGCCATCAGTGAAACAGGGGCCTACACAGATACGCAGTATTTT.

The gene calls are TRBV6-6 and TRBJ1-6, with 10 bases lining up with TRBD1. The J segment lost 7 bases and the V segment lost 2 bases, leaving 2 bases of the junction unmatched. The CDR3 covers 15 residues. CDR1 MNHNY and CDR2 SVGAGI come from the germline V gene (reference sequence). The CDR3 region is CASSYGTGDNSPLHF. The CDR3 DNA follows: TGTGCCAGCAGTTACGGGACAGGGGACAATTCACCCCTCCACTTT.

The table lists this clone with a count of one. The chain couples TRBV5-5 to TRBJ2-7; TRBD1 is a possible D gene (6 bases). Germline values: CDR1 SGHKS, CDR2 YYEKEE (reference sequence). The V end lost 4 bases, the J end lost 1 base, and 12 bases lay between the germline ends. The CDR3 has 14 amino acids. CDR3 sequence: CASSVNRVSYEQYF. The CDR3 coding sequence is TGTGCCAGCAGCGTTAACAGGGTTTCCTACGAGCAGTACTTC.